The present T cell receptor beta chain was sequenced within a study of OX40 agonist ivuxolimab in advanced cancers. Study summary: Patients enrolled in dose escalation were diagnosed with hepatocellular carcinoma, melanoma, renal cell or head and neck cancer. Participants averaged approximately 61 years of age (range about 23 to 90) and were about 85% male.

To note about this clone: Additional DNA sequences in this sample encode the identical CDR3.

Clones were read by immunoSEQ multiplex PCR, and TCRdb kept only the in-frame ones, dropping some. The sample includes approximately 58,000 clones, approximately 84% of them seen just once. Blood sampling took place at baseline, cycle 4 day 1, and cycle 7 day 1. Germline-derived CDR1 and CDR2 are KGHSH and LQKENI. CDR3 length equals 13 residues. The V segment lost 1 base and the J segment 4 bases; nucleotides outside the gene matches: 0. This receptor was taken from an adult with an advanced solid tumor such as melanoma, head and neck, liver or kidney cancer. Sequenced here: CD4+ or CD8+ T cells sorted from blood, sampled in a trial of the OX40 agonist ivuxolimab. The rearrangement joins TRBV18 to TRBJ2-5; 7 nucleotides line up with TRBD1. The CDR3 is CASSPRQGETQYF. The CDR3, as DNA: TGTGCCAGCTCACCACGACAGGGAGAGACCCAGTACTTC.